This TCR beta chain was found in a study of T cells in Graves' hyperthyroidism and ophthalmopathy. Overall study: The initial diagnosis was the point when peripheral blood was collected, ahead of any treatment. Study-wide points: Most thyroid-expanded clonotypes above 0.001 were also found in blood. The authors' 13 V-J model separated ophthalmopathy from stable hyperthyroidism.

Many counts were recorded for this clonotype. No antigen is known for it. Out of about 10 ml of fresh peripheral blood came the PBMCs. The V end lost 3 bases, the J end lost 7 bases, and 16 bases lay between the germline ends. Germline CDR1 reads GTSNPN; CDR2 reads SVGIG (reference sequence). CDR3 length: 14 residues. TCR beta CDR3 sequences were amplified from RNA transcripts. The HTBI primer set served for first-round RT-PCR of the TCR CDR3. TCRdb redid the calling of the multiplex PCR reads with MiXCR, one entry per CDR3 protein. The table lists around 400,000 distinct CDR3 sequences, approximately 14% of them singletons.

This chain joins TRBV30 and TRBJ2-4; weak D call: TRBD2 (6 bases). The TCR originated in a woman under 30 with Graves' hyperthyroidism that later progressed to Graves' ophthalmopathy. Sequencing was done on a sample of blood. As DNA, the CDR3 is TGTGCCTGGAGGGCGGGACCAGGCCCCAACATTCAGTACTTC. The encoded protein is CAWRAGPGPNIQYF.